Listed here are 7 T cell receptor beta chains from one sample, sequenced in a study of T cell responses to AZD1222 COVID-19 vaccine. The repertoire was sequenced with immunoSEQ multiplex PCR; TCRdb's copy has only in-frame clones and lacks some. Of 100,000 to 150,000 clones listed, roughly nine tenths were seen once; the top ten hold roughly 7.8%. The sequences come from peripheral blood, collected on day 0 of AZD1222 vaccination. Receptors were obtained from an adult in good health.

The gene calls are TRBV6-1 and TRBJ2-7, with D perhaps matching TRBD2 (5 bases). CDR3 length: 14 amino acids. From germline, CDR1 is MNHNS and CDR2 SASEGT. V was trimmed by 2 bases and J by 4 bases, leaving 12 bases between them. For the CDR3, the DNA is TGTGCCAGCAGTGAACCGGGGTGGGAGTACGAGCAGTACTTC. Its translation: CASSEPGWEYEQYF.

The V call is TRBV13, the J call TRBJ2-7; 9 bases are shared with TRBD2. The junction had 7 bases not matched to a gene; V was cut back by 6 bases and J by 4 bases. CDR1 and CDR2 (germline): PRHDT, FYEKMQ (reference sequence). The length of the CDR3 is 14 residues. The CDR3 DNA is TGTGCCAGCAGAACACTAGCGGGCACTTACGAGCAGTACTTC. Protein: CASRTLAGTYEQYF.

The chain couples TRBV6-5 to TRBJ1-5; D is possibly TRBD1 (5 bases). The CDR3 loop spans 15 amino acids. Germline CDR1 reads MNHEY; CDR2 reads SVGAGI. Trimming shortened V by 6 bases and J by 1 base, and 13 bases separated the two germline ends. The CDR3 is CASRPLWTSNQPQHF. CDR3 in DNA: TGTGCCAGCAGGCCCCTCTGGACAAGCAATCAGCCCCAGCATTTT.

The chain couples TRBV5-1 to TRBJ2-7, with 9 positions matching TRBD1. After removal of 2 bases from V and 2 bases from J, the junction contained 2 bases not matched to a gene. Looked up from germline, CDR1 is SGHRS and CDR2 is YFSETQ. This CDR3 is 14 amino acids long. CDR3 amino acids: CASSFGTGTYEQYF. The CDR3 DNA reads as TGCGCCAGCAGCTTTGGGACAGGGACCTACGAGCAGTACTTC. Variable domain in full (rest from reference TRBV5-1 and TRBJ2-7): KAGVTQTPRYLIKTRGQQVTLSCSPISGHRSVSWYQQTPGQGLQFLFEYFSETQRNKGNFPGRFSGRQFSNSRSEMNVSTLELGDSALYLCASSFGTGTYEQYFGPGTRLTVT.

The gene calls are TRBV28 and TRBJ1-4; D may be TRBD1 (6 bases). The CDR3 is 14 amino acids. V lost 6 bases, J lost 1 base, and 9 bases lay in between. Looked up from germline, CDR1 is MDHEN and CDR2 is SYDVKM. CDR3 bases: TGTGCCAGCAGCCCACAGGGAACTAATGAAAAACTGTTTTTT. Translating it yields CASSPQGTNEKLFF.

The sample holds one count of this clone. The V call is TRBV9, the J call TRBJ1-4, with 7 bases matching TRBD1. Germline V gives CDR1 SGDLS, CDR2 YYNGEE. The V gene end was trimmed by 3 bases and the J gene end by 8 bases; junction bases not matched to a gene: 10. This CDR3 has 15 amino acids. The CDR3: CASSELQGPSEKLFF. In DNA, the CDR3 is TGTGCCAGCAGCGAATTACAGGGGCCAAGCGAAAAACTGTTTTTT.

J is TRBJ2-7 and V is TRBV4-1; possibly TRBD2 for D (5 bases). CDR1 MGHRA and CDR2 YSYEKL come from the germline V gene. With 0 bases removed from V and 2 bases from J, the gap between germline ends came to 14 bases. The CDR3 runs to 16 residues. The CDR3 reads CASSQDIRGLAYEQYF. As DNA, the CDR3 is TGCGCCAGCAGCCAAGACATTCGCGGGTTAGCCTACGAGCAGTACTTC.